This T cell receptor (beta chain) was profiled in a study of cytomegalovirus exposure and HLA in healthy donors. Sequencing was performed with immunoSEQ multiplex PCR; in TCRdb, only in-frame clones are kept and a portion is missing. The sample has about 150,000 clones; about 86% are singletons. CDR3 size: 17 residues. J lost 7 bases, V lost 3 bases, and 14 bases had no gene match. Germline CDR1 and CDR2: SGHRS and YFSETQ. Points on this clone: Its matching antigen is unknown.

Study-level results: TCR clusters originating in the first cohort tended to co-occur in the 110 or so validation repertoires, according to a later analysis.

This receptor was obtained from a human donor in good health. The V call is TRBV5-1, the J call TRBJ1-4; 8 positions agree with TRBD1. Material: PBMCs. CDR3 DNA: TGCGCCAGCAGCTCGGACAGGGAGGGTTGGCTAAGTGAAAAACTGTTTTTT. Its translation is CASSSDREGWLSEKLFF.